Reported below is one T cell receptor beta chain. This CDR3 is built from 15 residues. Germline CDR1 is SNHLY and CDR2 is FYNNEI. Trimming removed 6 bases at V and 8 bases at J, with 19 bases between. This table comes from immunoSEQ multiplex PCR, and its TCRdb copy is limited to in-frame clones, with some not included. The sample includes some 350,000 clones, 74% of them seen just once. The record originates from a study of shared clonotypes between healthy human individuals. Donors were healthy HIV-negative adults without recently reported acute infections or vaccinations. The receptor was derived from a man younger than 40 in good health. Sequenced input: memory CD4+ T cells sorted from blood. Subset specified: CD45RA-negative fraction. The V gene is TRBV2, the J gene TRBJ1-4; weak D call: TRBD1 (6 bases). The CDR3 here is CASSDRGGAGEKLFF. CDR3 nucleotide sequence: TGTGCCAGCAGCGACCGCGGGGGGGCTGGCGAAAAACTGTTTTTT.